The following is a T cell receptor (beta chain) sequence with its context. Its antigen is not identified. These data are taken from a study of cytomegalovirus exposure and HLA in healthy donors. Vbeta (60) and Jbeta (13) primers were used in the PCR. The table came from immunoSEQ multiplex PCR; TCRdb's copy has only in-frame clones and leaves some out. The sample consists of 100,000 to 150,000 clones, roughly a tenth of them appearing once. Study findings and constraints: Fewer than 20,000 TCR beta sequences were associated with HLA alleles at 0.05 false discovery rate in a later analysis.

The sequenced material came from PBMCs. This TCR was sampled from a woman aged 18 to 35 in good health and CMV-seropositive.

This CDR3 reads CASSYTDRNTEAFF. CDR3 DNA sequence: TGTGCCAGCAGTTACACGGACAGGAACACTGAAGCTTTCTTT. The genes are TRBV6-6 and TRBJ1-1, with a weak D call TRBD1 (6 bases). The V end was cut by 2 bases, the J end by 1 base, with 8 bases between. The CDR3 is 14 residues long. The germline V gene encodes CDR1 MNHNY and CDR2 SVGAGI (reference sequence).